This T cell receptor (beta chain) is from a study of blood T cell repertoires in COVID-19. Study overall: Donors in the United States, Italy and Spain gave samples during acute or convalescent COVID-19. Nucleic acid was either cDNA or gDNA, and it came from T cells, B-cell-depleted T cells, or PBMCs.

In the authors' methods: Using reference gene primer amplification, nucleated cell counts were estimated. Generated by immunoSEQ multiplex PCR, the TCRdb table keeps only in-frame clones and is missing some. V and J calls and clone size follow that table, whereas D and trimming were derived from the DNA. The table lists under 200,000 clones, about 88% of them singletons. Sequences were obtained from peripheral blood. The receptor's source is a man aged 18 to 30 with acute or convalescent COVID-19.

CDR3 amino acids: CASTTNPYGYTF. The DNA of the CDR3 is TGTGCCAGCACGACAAATCCTTATGGCTACACCTTC. J is TRBJ1-2 and V is TRBV28; D is uncertain. V lost 7 bases, J lost 5 bases, and 11 bases lay in between. CDR1 and CDR2 from the germline V gene are MDHEN and SYDVKM. The CDR3 is made up of 12 amino acids.